Here is one TCR beta chain with its context. In the original processing: Amplification of reference gene primers was used by the study to estimate nucleated cell counts. Assay: immunoSEQ multiplex PCR; the TCRdb copy retains only in-frame clones and omits some. V, J and clone size are those of that table, while D and trimming were read from the DNA. This sample has nearly 350,000 clones; approximately 82% occur once, and the top ten carry 2.5% to 3%. The data belong to a study of blood T cell repertoires in COVID-19. Study overall: Samples representing acute and convalescent COVID-19 were sourced from the United States, Italy and Spain. T cells, B-cell-depleted T cells, or PBMCs provided the cDNA or gDNA that served as material.

Germline V gene lookup returns CDR1 SNHLY and CDR2 FYNNEI. This CDR3 has 13 amino acids. Deletions cut 4 bases from V and 5 bases from J, with 10 bases between. The sample consisted of peripheral blood. The chain employs TRBV2 and TRBJ2-3, with D tentatively TRBD2 (6 bases). This TCR derives from a man aged 30-40 years with active or convalescent COVID-19. This CDR3 reads CASSASAGDTQYF. In DNA form, the CDR3 reads TGTGCCAGCAGTGCTTCAGCGGGAGATACGCAGTATTTT.